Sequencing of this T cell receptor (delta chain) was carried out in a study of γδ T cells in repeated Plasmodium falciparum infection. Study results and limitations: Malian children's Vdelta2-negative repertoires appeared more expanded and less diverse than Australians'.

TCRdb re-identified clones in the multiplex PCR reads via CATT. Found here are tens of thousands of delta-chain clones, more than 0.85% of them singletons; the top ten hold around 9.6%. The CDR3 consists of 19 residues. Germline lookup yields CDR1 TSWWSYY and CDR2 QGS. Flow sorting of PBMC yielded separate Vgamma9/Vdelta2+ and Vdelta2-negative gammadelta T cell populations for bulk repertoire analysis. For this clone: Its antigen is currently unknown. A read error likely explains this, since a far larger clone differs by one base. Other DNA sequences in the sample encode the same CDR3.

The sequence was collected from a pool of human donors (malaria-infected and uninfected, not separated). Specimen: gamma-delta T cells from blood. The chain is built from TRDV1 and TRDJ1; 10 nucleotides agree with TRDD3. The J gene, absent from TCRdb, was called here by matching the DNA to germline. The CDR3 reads CALGACIIGGYLYTDKLIF. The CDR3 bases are TGTGCCCTTGGGGCCTGTATAATTGGGGGATACCTGTACACCGATAAACTCATCTTT.